The 5 T cell receptor beta chains reported below all come from one sample, sequenced in a study of T cell responses to AZD1222 COVID-19 vaccine. Method: immunoSEQ multiplex PCR; TCRdb's copy keeps in-frame clones and lacks some. Of 110,000 to 150,000 clones listed, around 90% were seen once; the top ten hold more than 3%. Specimen: peripheral blood, collected on day 0 of AZD1222 vaccination. The receptors were gathered from an adult in good health.

J is TRBJ2-7 and V is TRBV19; 7 nucleotides agree with TRBD1. V was clipped by 6 bases and J by 1 base; unmatched bases: 9. The length of the CDR3 is 15 residues. CDR1 and CDR2 from the germline V gene are LNHDA and SQIVND (reference sequence). CDR3 protein: CASSPGQVASYEQYF. CDR3 DNA sequence: TGTGCCAGTAGCCCAGGACAGGTTGCATCCTACGAGCAGTACTTC.

The chain links TRBV30 to TRBJ2-2, with D tentatively TRBD2 (6 bases). The CDR3 covers 15 residues. Trimming removed 0 bases from V and 6 bases from J, with 14 bases in between. Germline V gene lookup returns CDR1 GTSNPN and CDR2 SVGIG (reference sequence). The chain's CDR3 is CAWSVAGSGSGELFF. The DNA of the CDR3 is TGTGCCTGGAGTGTAGCGGGTAGCGGTTCCGGGGAGCTGTTTTTT.

The CDR3 DNA follows: TGTGCCAGCACGGGCAGCGGGAGGTCCAACACCGGGGAGCTGTTTTTT. Protein: CASTGSGRSNTGELFF. The V call is TRBV27, the J call TRBJ2-2; 9 bases are shared with TRBD2. From germline, CDR1 is MNHEY and CDR2 SMNVEV (reference sequence). The CDR3 runs 16 residues. Unmatched junction bases numbered 8, after V lost 7 bases and J lost 2 bases.

This clone was recorded once. The chain links TRBV27 to TRBJ2-7, with a tentative D call TRBD2 (6 bases). The CDR3 consists of 19 residues. Germline-derived CDR1 and CDR2 are MNHEY and SMNVEV (reference sequence). V was clipped by 8 bases and J by 2 bases, with 31 bases between them. CDR3 region: CASRLISRSRFGGAYEQYF. The CDR3 nucleotides are TGTGCCAGCCGGCTGATTTCTCGATCCCGTTTCGGGGGAGCCTACGAGCAGTACTTC.

This sequence joins TRBV6-5 and TRBJ1-5, with 9 nucleotides matching TRBD1. Germline assignment: CDR1 MNHEY and CDR2 SVGAGI. The CDR3 sequence is 14 residues long. Trimming removed 8 bases from V and 7 bases from J; junction bases left unmatched: 9. Here the CDR3 reads CASRRTGENQPQHF. The CDR3 region has the DNA TGTGCCAGCCGTCGGACAGGGGAGAACCAGCCCCAGCATTTT.